A selection of T cell receptor beta chains follows, all from one sample in a study of blood T cell repertoires in COVID-19. Sequenced by immunoSEQ multiplex PCR; TCRdb stores in-frame clones only, minus some. Of about 300,000 clones listed, about 89% were seen once; the top ten hold about 2.7%. Sequencing input: PBMCs or T cells enriched from blood (not recorded which). All receptors derive from a woman aged 18-30 years who had recovered from COVID-19. The CDR3 runs from the conserved cysteine through the conserved F or W. The D gene is left open where the match is weak. Only some rows state a clone size, as once, few, many or a class for expanded clones.

v_gene	d_gene	j_gene	abundance	CDR3nt	CDR3aa
TRBV19	.	TRBJ2-7	.	TGTGCCAGTAGTCCCGCCGGAGCCGAGCAGTACTTC	CASSPAGAEQYF
TRBV6-5	.	TRBJ2-7	.	TGTGCCAGCAGTTTTGCCGTGAGCTCCTACGAGCAGTACTTC	CASSFAVSSYEQYF
TRBV5-8	.	TRBJ1-1	.	TGTGCCAGCAGCTTAAGGAGAACTGAAGCTTTCTTT	CASSLRRTEAFF
TRBV3-1/TRBV3-2	.	TRBJ1-5	few	TGTGCCAGCAGCCAAGATATAGCGAGCAATCAGCCCCAGCATTTT	CASSQDIASNQPQHF
TRBV12-3/TRBV12-4	TRBD1	TRBJ2-2	once	TGTGCCAGCATCAAGGGGGCGTTCGGGGAGCTGTTTTTT	CASIKGAFGELFF
TRBV29-1	TRBD2	TRBJ2-1	.	TGCAGCGGCTATGCTAGCGGGAGGGAGGCCAGTAATGAGCAGTTCTTC	CSGYASGREASNEQFF
TRBV2	TRBD1	TRBJ1-1	.	TGTGCCAGCAGGCCAACAGGGGGTTGGACTGAAGCTTTCTTT	CASRPTGGWTEAFF
TRBV6-1	TRBD2	TRBJ2-7	.	TGTGCCAGCAGTGAGGGGCTAGCGGGGGCTCAGCAGTACTTC	CASSEGLAGAQQYF
TRBV5-1	.	TRBJ1-4	.	TGCGCCAGCAGCTTGGGAGGGTCAACTAATGAAAAACTGTTTTTT	CASSLGGSTNEKLFF
TRBV9	TRBD2	TRBJ2-3	.	TGTGCCAGCAGCGCGGGACTAGTGGCAGATACGCAGTATTTT	CASSAGLVADTQYF
TRBV4-1	.	TRBJ2-1	.	TGCGCCAGCAGCCACCCTAAGAATAGCATGCGGTTCTTC	CASSHPKNSMRFF
TRBV7-9	TRBD2	TRBJ2-4	.	TGTGCCAGCAGCTTAGCCCTTCGAGCGGGGGGCAGCATTCAGTACTTC	CASSLALRAGGSIQYF
TRBV7-9	.	TRBJ1-2	.	TGTGCCAGCAGCTTAGTATCCCAGATCCTAGTTTATGGCTACACCTTC	CASSLVSQILVYGYTF
TRBV7-2	.	TRBJ2-5	.	TGTGCCAGCAGCTCCCTCGGGGGTCAAGAGACCCAGTACTTC	CASSSLGGQETQYF
TRBV27	.	TRBJ2-1	.	TGTGCCAGCAGTATCGCTCTAGTATCAAATGAGCAGTTCTTC	CASSIALVSNEQFF
TRBV4-2	TRBD1	TRBJ2-7	.	TGTGCCAGCAGCCTCGGGACAGGGAACTCCTACGAGCAGTACTTC	CASSLGTGNSYEQYF
TRBV14	.	TRBJ2-3	once	TGTGCCAGCAGCCCAGTCGGGGGAAATACGCAGTATTTT	CASSPVGGNTQYF
TRBV6-2/TRBV6-3	TRBD1	TRBJ1-5	.	TGTGCCAGCAGTTACTCGATGGCGGTGGGGGCAGGGGGGCAGCCCCAGCATTTT	CASSYSMAVGAGGQPQHF
TRBV4-1	.	TRBJ2-1	few	TGCGCCAGCAGCCGGTCGGGGAATGAGCAGTTCTTC	CASSRSGNEQFF
TRBV6-5	.	TRBJ2-3	.	TGTGCCAGCAGTTACTCAGGGGGGGCCGGAACAGATACGCAGTATTTT	CASSYSGGAGTDTQYF
TRBV5-1	.	TRBJ2-1	.	TGCGCCAGCAGCTTAGCGGAGTCCTACAATGAGCAGTTCTTC	CASSLAESYNEQFF
TRBV6-5	TRBD2	TRBJ2-1	.	TGTGCCAGCAGCCAACTAGCGGGAGGCTACAATGAGCAGTTCTTC	CASSQLAGGYNEQFF
TRBV7-2	.	TRBJ2-7	.	TGTGCCAGCAGCTTAGACTATACCTCCTACGAGCAGTACTTC	CASSLDYTSYEQYF
TRBV7-9	TRBD1	TRBJ1-5	.	TGTGCCAGCACCGGAGGGACAGGTTATAGCAATCAGCCCCAGCATTTT	CASTGGTGYSNQPQHF
TRBV19	TRBD1	TRBJ2-5	.	TGTGCCAGTAGATCGACAGGGGGTGGGGAGACCCAGTACTTC	CASRSTGGGETQYF
TRBV5-5	.	TRBJ2-1	.	TGTGCCAGCAGCACACGACAGGAAAGCTCCTACAATGAGCAGTTCTTC	CASSTRQESSYNEQFF
TRBV9	TRBD1	TRBJ1-3	few	TGTGCCAGCGCTAAGGGACAGGGCCTGAGCTCTGGAAACACCATATATTTT	CASAKGQGLSSGNTIYF
TRBV3-1/TRBV3-2	.	TRBJ1-1	once	TGTGCCAGCAGCCTCTTTTCTATGAACACTGAAGCTTTCTTT	CASSLFSMNTEAFF